Presented here are 5 T cell receptor beta chains from one specimen sequenced in a study of cytomegalovirus exposure and HLA in healthy donors. In the PCR, 60 Vbeta and 13 Jbeta primers were used. Here immunoSEQ multiplex PCR was the method, and the copy in TCRdb shows in-frame clones only, minus some. This sample has fewer than 120,000 clones, with about 80% found just once. Sequencing input: PBMCs. These receptors were taken from a man under 40 in good health and CMV-seropositive.

Only a few counts were recorded for this clone. This chain connects TRBV5-1 to TRBJ2-5; 10 bases align to TRBD2. Germline CDR1 SGHRS, CDR2 YFSETQ. Trimming took 2 bases from V and 0 from J; bases not matched to a gene: 7. The CDR3 runs 17 residues. CDR3 sequence: CASSLELAGINQETQYF. CDR3 coding DNA: TGCGCCAGCAGCTTAGAACTAGCGGGAATAAACCAAGAGACCCAGTACTTC.

In this sample, this clone turned up a few times. V gene TRBV4-1 combines with J gene TRBJ1-1; tentatively, D is TRBD1 (5 bases). The CDR3 covers 15 residues. V was pared by 0 bases and J by 7 bases, with 15 bases between. The V gene's germline CDR1 is MGHRA and CDR2 YSYEKL. The CDR3 region is CASSQDGWGGIEAFF. For the CDR3, the DNA is TGCGCCAGCAGCCAAGATGGGTGGGGGGGAATTGAAGCTTTCTTT.

The J gene is TRBJ1-2, the V gene TRBV9; 7 nucleotides agree with TRBD1. From germline, CDR1 is SGDLS and CDR2 YYNGEE. CDR3 length equals 15 residues. The trim removed 3 bases at V and 8 bases at J, leaving 13 bases unmatched. CDR3 region: CASSARDSTPRGYTF. CDR3 nucleotides: TGTGCCAGCAGCGCCCGGGACAGTACTCCCCGCGGCTACACCTTC.

The rearrangement joins TRBV7-2 to TRBJ2-5, with a tentative D call TRBD2 (6 bases). There are 17 residues in the CDR3. Germline V gene data show CDR1 as SGHTA and CDR2 as FQGNSA. Trimming removed 1 base from V and 5 bases from J, with 20 bases in between. The CDR3 DNA follows: TGTGCCAGCAGCTTAGGGTCGGCCCCCAGGGCGGGGGAGACCCAGTACTTC. It yields the protein CASSLGSAPRAGETQYF.

This clone was detected only a few times. The chain links TRBV9 to TRBJ2-5; D is unresolved. The CDR3 totals 14 residues. CDR1 and CDR2 (germline): SGDLS, YYNGEE. V gave up 4 bases and J gave up 7 bases, with 17 bases separating them. The CDR3 coding sequence is TGTGCCAGCAGCCCTTCAGAAGCGACCGGGACCCAGTACTTC. Its translation: CASSPSEATGTQYF.